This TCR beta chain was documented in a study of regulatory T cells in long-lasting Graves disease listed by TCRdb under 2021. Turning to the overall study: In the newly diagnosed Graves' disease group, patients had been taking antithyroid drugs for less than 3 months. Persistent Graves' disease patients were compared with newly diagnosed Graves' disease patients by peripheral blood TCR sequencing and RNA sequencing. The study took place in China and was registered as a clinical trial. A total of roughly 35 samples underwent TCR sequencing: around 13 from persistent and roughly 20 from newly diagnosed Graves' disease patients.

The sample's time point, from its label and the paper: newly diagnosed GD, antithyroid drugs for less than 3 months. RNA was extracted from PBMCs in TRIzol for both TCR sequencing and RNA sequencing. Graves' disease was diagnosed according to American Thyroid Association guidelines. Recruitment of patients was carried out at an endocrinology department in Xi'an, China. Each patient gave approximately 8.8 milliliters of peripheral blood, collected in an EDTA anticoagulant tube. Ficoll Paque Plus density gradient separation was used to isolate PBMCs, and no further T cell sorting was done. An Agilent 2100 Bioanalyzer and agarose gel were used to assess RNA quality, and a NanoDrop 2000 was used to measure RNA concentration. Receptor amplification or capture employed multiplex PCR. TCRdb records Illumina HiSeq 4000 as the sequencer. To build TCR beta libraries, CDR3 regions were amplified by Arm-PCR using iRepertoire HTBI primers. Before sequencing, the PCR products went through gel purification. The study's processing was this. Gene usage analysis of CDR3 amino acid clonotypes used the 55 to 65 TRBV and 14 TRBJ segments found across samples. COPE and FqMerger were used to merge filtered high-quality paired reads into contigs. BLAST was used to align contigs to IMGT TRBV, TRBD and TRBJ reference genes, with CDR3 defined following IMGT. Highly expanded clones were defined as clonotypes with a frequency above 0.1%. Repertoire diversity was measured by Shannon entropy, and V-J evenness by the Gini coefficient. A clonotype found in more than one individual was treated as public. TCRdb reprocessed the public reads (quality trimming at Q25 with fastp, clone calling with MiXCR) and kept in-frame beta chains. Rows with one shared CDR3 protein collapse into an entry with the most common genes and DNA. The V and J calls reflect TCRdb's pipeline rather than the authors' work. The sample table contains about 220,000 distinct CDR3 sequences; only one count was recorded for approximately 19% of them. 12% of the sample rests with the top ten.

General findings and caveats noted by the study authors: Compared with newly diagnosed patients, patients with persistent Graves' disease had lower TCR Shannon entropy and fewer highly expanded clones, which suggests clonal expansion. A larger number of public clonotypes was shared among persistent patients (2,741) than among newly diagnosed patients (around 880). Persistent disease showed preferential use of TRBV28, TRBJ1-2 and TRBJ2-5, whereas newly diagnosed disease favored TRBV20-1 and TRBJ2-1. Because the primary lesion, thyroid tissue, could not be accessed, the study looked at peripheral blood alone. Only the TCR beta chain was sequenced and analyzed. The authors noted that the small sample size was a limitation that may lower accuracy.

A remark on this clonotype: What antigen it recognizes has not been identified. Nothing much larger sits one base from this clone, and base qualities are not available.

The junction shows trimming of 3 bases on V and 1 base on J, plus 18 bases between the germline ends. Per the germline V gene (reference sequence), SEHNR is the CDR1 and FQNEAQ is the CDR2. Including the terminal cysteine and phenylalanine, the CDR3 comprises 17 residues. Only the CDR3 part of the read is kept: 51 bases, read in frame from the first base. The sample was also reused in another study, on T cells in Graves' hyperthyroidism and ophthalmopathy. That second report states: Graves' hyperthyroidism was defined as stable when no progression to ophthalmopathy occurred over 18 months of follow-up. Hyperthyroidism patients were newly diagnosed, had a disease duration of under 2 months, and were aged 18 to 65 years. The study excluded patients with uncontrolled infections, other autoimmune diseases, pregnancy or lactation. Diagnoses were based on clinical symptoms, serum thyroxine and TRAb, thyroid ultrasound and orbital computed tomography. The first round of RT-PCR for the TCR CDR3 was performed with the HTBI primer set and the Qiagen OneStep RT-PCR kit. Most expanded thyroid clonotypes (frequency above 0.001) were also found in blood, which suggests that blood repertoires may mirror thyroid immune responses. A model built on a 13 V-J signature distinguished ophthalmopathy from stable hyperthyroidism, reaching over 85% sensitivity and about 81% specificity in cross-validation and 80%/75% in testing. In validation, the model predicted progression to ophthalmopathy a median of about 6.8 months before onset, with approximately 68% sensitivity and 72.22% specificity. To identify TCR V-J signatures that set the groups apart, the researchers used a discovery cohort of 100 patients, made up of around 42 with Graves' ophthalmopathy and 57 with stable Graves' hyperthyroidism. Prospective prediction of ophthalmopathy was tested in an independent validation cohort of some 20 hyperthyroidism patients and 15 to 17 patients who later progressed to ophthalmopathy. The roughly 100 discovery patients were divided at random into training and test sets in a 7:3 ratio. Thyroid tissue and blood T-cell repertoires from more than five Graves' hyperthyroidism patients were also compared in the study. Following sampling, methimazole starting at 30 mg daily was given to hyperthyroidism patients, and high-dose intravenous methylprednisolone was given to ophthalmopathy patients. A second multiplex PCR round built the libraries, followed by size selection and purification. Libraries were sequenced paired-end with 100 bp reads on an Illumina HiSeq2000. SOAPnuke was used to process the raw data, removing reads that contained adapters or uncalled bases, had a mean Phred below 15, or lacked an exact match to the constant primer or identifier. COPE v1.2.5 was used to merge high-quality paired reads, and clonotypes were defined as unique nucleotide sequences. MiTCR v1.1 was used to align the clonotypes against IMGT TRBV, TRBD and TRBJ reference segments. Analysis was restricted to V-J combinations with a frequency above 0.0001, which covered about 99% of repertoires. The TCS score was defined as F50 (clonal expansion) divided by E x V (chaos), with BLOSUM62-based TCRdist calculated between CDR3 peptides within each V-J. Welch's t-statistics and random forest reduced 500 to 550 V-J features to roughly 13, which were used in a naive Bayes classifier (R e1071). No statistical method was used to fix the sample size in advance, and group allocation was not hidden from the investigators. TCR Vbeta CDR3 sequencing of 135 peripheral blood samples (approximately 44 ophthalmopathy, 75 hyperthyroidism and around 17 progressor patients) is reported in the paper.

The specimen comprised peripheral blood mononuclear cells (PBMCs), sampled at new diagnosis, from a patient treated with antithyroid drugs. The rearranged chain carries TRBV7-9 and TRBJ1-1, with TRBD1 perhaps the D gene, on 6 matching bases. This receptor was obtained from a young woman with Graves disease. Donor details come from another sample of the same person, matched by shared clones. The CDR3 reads CASSFYPRQDPNTEAFF. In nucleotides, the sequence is TGTGCCAGCAGCTTCTATCCGCGACAGGATCCGAACACTGAAGCTTTCTTT.